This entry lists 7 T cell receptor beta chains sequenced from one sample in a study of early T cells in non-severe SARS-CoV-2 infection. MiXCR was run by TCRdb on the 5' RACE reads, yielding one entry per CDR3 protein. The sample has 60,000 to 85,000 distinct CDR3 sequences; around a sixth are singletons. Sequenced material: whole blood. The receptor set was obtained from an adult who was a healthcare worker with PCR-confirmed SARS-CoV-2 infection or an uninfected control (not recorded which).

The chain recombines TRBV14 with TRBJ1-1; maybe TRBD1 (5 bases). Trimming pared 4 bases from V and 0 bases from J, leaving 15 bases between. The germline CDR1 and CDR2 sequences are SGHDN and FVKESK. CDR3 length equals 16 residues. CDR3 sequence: CASSPSPGTMNTEAFF. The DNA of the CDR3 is TGTGCCAGCAGCCCCTCCCCCGGGACTATGAACACTGAAGCTTTCTTT.

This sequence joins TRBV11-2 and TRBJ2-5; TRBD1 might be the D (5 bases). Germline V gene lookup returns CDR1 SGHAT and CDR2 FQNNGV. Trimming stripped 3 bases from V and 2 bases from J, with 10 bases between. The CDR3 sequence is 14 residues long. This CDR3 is CASSFWGRQETQYF. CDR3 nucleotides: TGTGCCAGCAGCTTTTGGGGCCGACAAGAGACCCAGTACTTC.

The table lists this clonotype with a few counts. The chain's CDR3 is CASSEVAGDREQYF. CDR3 DNA: TGTGCCAGCAGTGAAGTAGCGGGAGATAGGGAGCAGTACTTC. This sequence joins TRBV6-1 and TRBJ2-7; 9 bases fit TRBD2. The V and J ends lost 1 base and 7 bases, in that order; junction bases with no gene match: 5. Germline assignment: CDR1 MNHNS and CDR2 SASEGT. The CDR3 runs 14 residues.

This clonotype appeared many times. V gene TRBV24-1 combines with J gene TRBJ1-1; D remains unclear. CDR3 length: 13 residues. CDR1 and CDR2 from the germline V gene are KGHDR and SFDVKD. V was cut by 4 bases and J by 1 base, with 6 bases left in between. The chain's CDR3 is CATSDPPNTEAFF. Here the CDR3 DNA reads TGTGCCACCAGTGACCCACCGAACACTGAAGCTTTCTTT.

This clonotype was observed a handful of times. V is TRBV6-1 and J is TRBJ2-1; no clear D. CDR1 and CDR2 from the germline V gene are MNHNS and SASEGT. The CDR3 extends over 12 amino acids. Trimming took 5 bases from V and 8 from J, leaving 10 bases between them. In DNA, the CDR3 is TGTGCCAGCAGTCGCCATTTGGATGAGCAGTTCTTC. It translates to CASSRHLDEQFF.

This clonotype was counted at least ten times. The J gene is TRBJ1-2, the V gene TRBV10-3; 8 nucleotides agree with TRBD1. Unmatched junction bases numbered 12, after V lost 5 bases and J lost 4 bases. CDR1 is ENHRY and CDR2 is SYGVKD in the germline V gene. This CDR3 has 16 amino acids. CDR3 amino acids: CAISSLRDRGLYGYTF. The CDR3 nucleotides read TGTGCCATCAGTTCACTCCGCGACAGGGGCCTCTATGGCTACACCTTC.

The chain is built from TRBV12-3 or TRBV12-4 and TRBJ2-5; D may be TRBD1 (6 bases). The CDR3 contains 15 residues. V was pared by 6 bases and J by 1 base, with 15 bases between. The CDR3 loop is CASSLGRQVQETQYF. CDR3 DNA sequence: TGTGCCAGCAGCCTGGGGCGACAGGTCCAAGAGACCCAGTACTTC.